The clone carrying this T cell receptor (beta chain) has a handful of counts. What it binds is not known. Version v3.0 of the immunoSEQ assay ran at survey level. Clones were read by immunoSEQ multiplex PCR, and TCRdb kept only the in-frame ones, dropping some. The sample has approximately 29,000 clones; nearly 90% are singletons. From each donor, at least one pre-ART PBMC sample and at least two post-ART PBMC samples were obtained. Before DNA extraction, about 1-10 million cryopreserved PBMC were held in the samples. The source of the sample is a study of long-term antiretroviral therapy in people with HIV. General study findings and limits: Pre-ART clonal expansions dominated every time point's repertoire. Controls had broader CDR3 length ranges than HIV repertoires did.

This clonotype originated in a man between 18 and 29 years old with HIV. The material was unsorted PBMCs, obtained 1.1 years after starting antiretroviral therapy.

CDR3 nucleotide sequence: TGTGCCAGCAGCTTCACTAGGACGGGCGAGAATGAGCAGTTCTTC. Translated, it gives CASSFTRTGENEQFF. This chain links TRBV7-2 with TRBJ2-1; a possible D gene is TRBD2 (5 bases). The V end was cut by 3 bases, the J end by 7 bases, with 16 bases between. CDR3 length: 15 residues. Germline lookup yields CDR1 SGHTA and CDR2 FQGNSA.